This TCR beta chain stems from a study of blood T cell repertoires in COVID-19. Across the whole study: Nucleic acid was either cDNA or gDNA, and it came from T cells, B-cell-depleted T cells, or PBMCs.

The V gene's germline CDR1 is SGHNT and CDR2 YENEEA. This CDR3 comprises 14 residues. Losses at the gene ends were 3 bases for V and 7 bases for J; bases not matched to a gene: 3. TCRdb keeps only in-frame clones here, not all; method: immunoSEQ multiplex PCR. The table includes fewer than 400,000 clones, approximately 90% detected once. Participants reported their clinical history, and cohort assignment relied on those reports. This clone was counted a few times. The genes are TRBV11-3 and TRBJ2-2; the match to TRBD1 covers 9 bases. The TCR was taken from a woman in her 50s who had recovered from COVID-19. Sequenced input: PBMCs or T cells enriched from blood (not recorded which). CDR3 DNA sequence: TGTGCCAGCAGCTTGGGACAGGGCGGCGGGGAGCTGTTTTTT. It yields the protein CASSLGQGGGELFF.